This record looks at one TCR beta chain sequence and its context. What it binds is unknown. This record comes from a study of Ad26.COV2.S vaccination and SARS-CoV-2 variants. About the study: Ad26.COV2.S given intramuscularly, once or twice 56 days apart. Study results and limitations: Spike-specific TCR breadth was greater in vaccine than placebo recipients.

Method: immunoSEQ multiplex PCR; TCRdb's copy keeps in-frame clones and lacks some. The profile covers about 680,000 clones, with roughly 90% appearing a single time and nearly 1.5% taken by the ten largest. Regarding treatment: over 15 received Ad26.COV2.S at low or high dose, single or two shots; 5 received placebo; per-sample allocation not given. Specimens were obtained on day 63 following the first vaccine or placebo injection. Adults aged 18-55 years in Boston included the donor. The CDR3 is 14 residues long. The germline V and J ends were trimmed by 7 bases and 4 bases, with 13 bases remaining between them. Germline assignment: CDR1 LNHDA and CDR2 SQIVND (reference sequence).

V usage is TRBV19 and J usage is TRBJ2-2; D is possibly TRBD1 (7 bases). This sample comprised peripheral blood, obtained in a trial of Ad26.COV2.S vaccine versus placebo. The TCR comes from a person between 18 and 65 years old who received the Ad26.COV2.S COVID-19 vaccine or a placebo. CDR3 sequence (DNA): TGTGCCAGTACCCACAGGGGAGGCACCGGGGAGCTGTTTTTT. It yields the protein CASTHRGGTGELFF.